This TCR beta chain was captured by sequencing in a study of long-term antiretroviral therapy in people with HIV. This was the immunoSEQ v3.0 assay at survey level. Method: immunoSEQ multiplex PCR; TCRdb's copy keeps in-frame clones and lacks some. The sample consists of 31,000 or so clones, around 96% of them appearing once. With respect to this clone: Antigen unknown.

Two or more post-ART PBMC samples, plus at least one pre-ART sample, were available for each donor. Study-wide findings and caveats: ART adherence was not documented, and neither viral resistance nor therapy changes had any data. HIV repertoires had narrower CDR3 length ranges than controls.

V dropped 2 bases and J dropped 5 bases, with 6 bases sitting between them. The CDR3 is 12 residues long. Germline CDR1 SGHTA, CDR2 FQGNSA. The rearrangement joins TRBV7-2 to TRBJ2-5, with D unresolved. The sequencing here drew on unsorted PBMCs, taken 6.5 to 6.9 years after starting antiretroviral therapy. The sequence was obtained from a man aged 25-45 years with HIV. The CDR3 loop is CASSLSRETQYF. CDR3 nucleotide sequence: TGTGCCAGCAGCTTAAGCCGGGAGACCCAGTACTTC.